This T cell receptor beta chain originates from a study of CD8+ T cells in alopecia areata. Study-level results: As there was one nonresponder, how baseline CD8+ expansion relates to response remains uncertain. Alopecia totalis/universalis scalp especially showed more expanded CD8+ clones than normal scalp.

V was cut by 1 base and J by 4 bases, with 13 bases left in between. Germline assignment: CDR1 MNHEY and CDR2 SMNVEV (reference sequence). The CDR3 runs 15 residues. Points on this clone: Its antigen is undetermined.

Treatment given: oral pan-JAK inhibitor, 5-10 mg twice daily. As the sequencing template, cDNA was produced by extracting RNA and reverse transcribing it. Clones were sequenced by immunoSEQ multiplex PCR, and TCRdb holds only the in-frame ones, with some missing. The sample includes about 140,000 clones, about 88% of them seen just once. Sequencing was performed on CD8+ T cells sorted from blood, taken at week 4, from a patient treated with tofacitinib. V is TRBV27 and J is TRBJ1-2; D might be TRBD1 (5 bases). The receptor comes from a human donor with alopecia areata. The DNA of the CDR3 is TGTGCCAGCAGTTTATACTCAGGGAGGCCCTATGGCTACACCTTC. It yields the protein CASSLYSGRPYGYTF.